This T cell receptor beta chain comes out of a study of T cells in Graves' hyperthyroidism and ophthalmopathy. Regarding the study as a whole: Clonotypes that were expanded in thyroid above 0.001 mostly appeared in blood too.

As concerns this clonotype: Its antigen is not known.

Amplification of TCR beta CDR3 regions used RNA as the template. The TCR CDR3 first-round RT-PCR relied on the HTBI primer set. TCRdb processed the multiplex PCR reads anew with MiXCR; each CDR3 protein has one entry. The sample holds approximately 560,000 distinct CDR3 sequences, about 45% seen once. V lost 3 bases, J lost 7 bases, and 10 bases lay in between. The length of the CDR3 is 13 residues. CDR1 is SGHVS and CDR2 is FNYEAQ in the germline V gene. Patients between 18 and 65 years old had hyperthyroidism, newly diagnosed and lasting under 2 months. Lactation, pregnancy, other autoimmune disease or uncontrolled infection led to exclusion of patients. Diagnoses were made from clinical symptoms, serum measures (thyroxine and TRAb), thyroid ultrasound and orbital computed tomography.

Sequencing used peripheral blood or thyroid tissue (not recorded which). The genes are TRBV7-6 and TRBJ1-3, with D unresolved. This clonotype was sampled from a woman between 18 and 30 years old with Graves' hyperthyroidism. The DNA for the CDR3 is TGTGCCAGCAGCTTGCTGACACAGAACACCATATATTTT. It is translated as CASSLLTQNTIYF. Filled out from reference TRBV7-6 and TRBJ1-3, the complete variable domain reads GAGVSQSPRYKVTKRGQDVALRCDPISGHVSLYWYRQALGQGPEFLTYFNYEAQQDKSGLPNDRFSAERPEGSISTLTIQRTEQRDSAMYRCASSLLTQNTIYFGEGSWLTVV.